This T cell receptor (beta chain) was found in a study of graft-versus-host responses after intestinal transplantation (dated by TCRdb to the early 2020s). About the full investigation: The transplants that recipients received were multivisceral, liver-intestinal, or isolated intestinal. All recipients received anti-thymocyte globulin induction followed by maintenance tacrolimus and steroids for approximately 3 years. After intestinal transplantation, graft-versus-host and host-versus-graft alloreactive T cell clones were followed in the graft, circulation and bone marrow using bulk TCR-beta CDR3 sequencing. Alloreactive clones were identified by sequencing pre-transplant mixed lymphocyte reaction products and comparing these products with unstimulated pre-transplant donor and recipient T cells. The cohort enrolled about two dozen intestinal transplant recipients, one of whom was a retransplant, and a few patients without pretransplant specimens were excluded. Donor T cell macrochimerism was defined as a peak of at least 4% donor T cells among recipient peripheral blood mononuclear cells. Instead of going to the commercial service, samples from a few later patients were sequenced in-house on an Illumina MiSeq and processed with MiXCR. Results and caveats for the whole study, not just this receptor: Conclusions were limited by the relatively low number and heterogeneity of intestinal transplant patients. GvH clones were found in recipient bone marrow, and some of the GvH clones appeared earlier in ileal mucosa or blood, which is consistent with an intestinal mucosal origin. Patients with donor T cell macrochimerism had high GvH to HvG T cell clonal ratios in their allografts. Peak levels of circulating GvH clones were associated with declines in HvG clones early after transplant.

The count of this clone is one. The antigen it recognizes is unknown. Base qualities were left out, and no much larger clone turns up one base away. The time point label for this specimen denotes: cells obtained before transplantation from donor or recipient. CD3+CD4+ and CD3+CD8+ populations were FACS-sorted from unstimulated pre-transplant donor and recipient cells taken from spleen or lymph nodes. The protocol used for the library was the immunoSEQ multiplex PCR assay. For most patients, genomic DNA was isolated with the Qiagen DNeasy Blood and Tissue Kit and sent frozen to Adaptive Biotechnologies for TCR sequencing. Adaptive Biotechnologies carried out high-throughput TCR-beta CDR3 sequencing of genomic DNA for most patients. Per the source publication's procedure: TCR sequencing data for around 20 patients were retrieved from Adaptive's ImmunoSEQ software; a few other patients were processed with MiXCR and VDJtools. CD4 versus CD8 sorting errors were corrected by removing sequences found in both subsets at a frequency ratio below 5:1. CDR3 nucleotide sequences shared by donor and recipient were removed because the origin of these sequences could not be assigned. To count as alloreactive, a clone needed at least 2-fold expansion over unstimulated cells and a minimum CFSE-low frequency of 0.002% (template counts) or 0.001% (read counts). Mappable clones were those detected in sequenced pre-transplant spleen, lymph node, or MLR CFSE-low populations of the donor or recipient. The cumulative frequency of alloreactive clones was calculated as a percentage of all sequences, weighted by copy number. The table comes from immuneACCESS by way of TCRdb, which keeps in-frame sequences with V and J called. Part of the clones is missing from these tables; in studies checked, under half for an unresolved V gene and the rest for unknown reasons. V, J and clone size reflect that table, while D and trimming were determined from the DNA. The sample table contains 75,000 to 100,000 clones; only one count was recorded for about 93% of them. Roughly 0.15% of the sample is held by the ten biggest clonotypes.

V loses 0 bases of germline sequence and J loses 8 bases, and the interval between the two ends is 19 bases. The CDR3, from cysteine to phenylalanine, totals 16 residues. The DNA shown is the 48-base CDR3, in frame from base 1. Taken from the germline V gene (reference sequence), the CDR1 and CDR2 loops are SEHNR and FQNEAQ. The material was unstimulated CD4+ T cells sorted from spleen or lymph node cells, obtained before intestinal transplant. The TCR sequence derives from a human donor who received an intestinal transplant. In this chain, TRBV7-9 is recombined with TRBJ1-2; no D segment can be confidently identified. The CDR3 corresponds to CASSLAQDSRTGGYTF. Read as DNA, the sequence is TGTGCCAGCAGCTTAGCCCAAGACTCCCGGACGGGGGGCTACACCTTC.